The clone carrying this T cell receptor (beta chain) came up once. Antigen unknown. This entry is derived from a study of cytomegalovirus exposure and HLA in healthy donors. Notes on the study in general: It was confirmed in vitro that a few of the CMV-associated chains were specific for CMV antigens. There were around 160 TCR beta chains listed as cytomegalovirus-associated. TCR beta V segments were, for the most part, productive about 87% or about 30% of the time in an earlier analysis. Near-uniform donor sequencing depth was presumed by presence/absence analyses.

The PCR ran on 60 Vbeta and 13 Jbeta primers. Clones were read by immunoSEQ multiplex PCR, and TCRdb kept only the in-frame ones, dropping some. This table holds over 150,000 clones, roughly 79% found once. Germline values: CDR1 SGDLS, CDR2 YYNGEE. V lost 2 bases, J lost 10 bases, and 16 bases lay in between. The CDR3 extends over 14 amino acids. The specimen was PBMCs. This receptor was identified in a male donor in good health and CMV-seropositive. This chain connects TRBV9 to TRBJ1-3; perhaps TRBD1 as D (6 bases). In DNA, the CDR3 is TGTGCCAGCAGCGTCTCACAGGGTAGGGGGACCATATATTTT. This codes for CASSVSQGRGTIYF.